The 18 T cell receptor beta chains reported below all come from one sample, sequenced in a study of technical replicates of blood from a few donors listed by TCRdb under 2017. Library prep was done by the immunoSEQ multiplex PCR assay. TCRdb holds this immuneACCESS table with in-frame rearrangements only. Some clones are missing; in checked studies, unresolved V genes explain under half, and the rest has no known cause. The sample has tens of thousands of clones on record, around 94% of them singletons. The top ten constitute around 0.26% of the sample. The source material was T cells isolated from PBMCs. The origin of the receptors is a human donor in good health.

This clone was counted between two and nine times. The chain combines TRBV19 with TRBJ1-6, with D tentatively TRBD1 (6 bases). The CDR3 covers 16 residues. The germline CDR1 and CDR2 sequences are LNHDA and SQIVND (reference sequence). V lost 3 bases and J 2 bases, leaving 11 bases between the germline ends. In DNA, the CDR3 is TGTGCCAGTAGTATGACAGGAATTACCTATAATTCACCCCTCCACTTT. This codes for CASSMTGITYNSPLHF.

The chain combines TRBV19 with TRBJ1-1, with TRBD1 identical over 10 bases. Germline-derived CDR1 and CDR2 are LNHDA and SQIVND (reference sequence). This CDR3 is 16 amino acids long. V lost 6 bases to trimming and J lost 3 bases; unmatched junction nucleotides: 10. Here the CDR3 DNA reads TGTGCCAGTAGGGACAGGGGGGTTGGGACGGACACTGAAGCTTTCTTT. Amino acids: CASRDRGVGTDTEAFF.

A few counts support this clone. The rearrangement joins TRBV10-3 to TRBJ1-1, with 7 bases lining up with TRBD1. CDR1 and CDR2 (germline): ENHRY, SYGVKD. This CDR3 region has 12 residues. The V gene end was trimmed by 6 bases and the J gene end by 5 bases; junction bases not matched to a gene: 3. CDR3 in DNA: TGTGCCATCAGCCCACAGGGGACTGAAGCTTTCTTT. It encodes CAISPQGTEAFF.

Written as DNA, the CDR3 is TGTGCCAGTAGCCCACAGACCACTGGCTACGAGCAGTACTTC. Translation gives CASSPQTTGYEQYF. The V gene is TRBV19, the J gene TRBJ2-7; D ambiguous. The CDR3 covers 14 residues. Deletions cut 6 bases from V and 3 bases from J, with 15 bases between. The germline V gene has CDR1 LNHDA and CDR2 SQIVND (reference sequence).

The CDR3 nucleotides are TGTGCCAGCAGAGTGGTACGAGTTAGCAATCAGCCCCAGCATTTT. Translating gives CASRVVRVSNQPQHF. V is TRBV28 and J is TRBJ1-5; D remains unclear. This CDR3 has 15 amino acids. V shed 6 bases and J shed 0 bases, with 12 bases lying between them. The germline V gene has CDR1 MDHEN and CDR2 SYDVKM.

The rearrangement links TRBV30 to TRBJ2-7; D may be TRBD2 (5 bases). From germline, CDR1 is GTSNPN and CDR2 SVGIG (reference sequence). This CDR3 is built from 13 residues. Between the trimmed V and J ends, which lost 5 bases and 6 bases, there was a span of 17 bases. The CDR3 DNA follows: TGTGCCTGGGAGGGATCTAAGGTAGGCGAGCAGTACTTC. As protein: CAWEGSKVGEQYF. The entire variable domain, with the rest obtained from reference TRBV30 and TRBJ2-7, is as follows: SQTIHQWPATLVQPVGSPLSLECTVEGTSNPNLYWYRQAAGRGLQLLFYSVGIGQISSEVPQNLSASRPQDRQFILSSKKLLLSDSGFYLCAWEGSKVGEQYFGPGTRLTVT.

This sequence joins TRBV4-1 and TRBJ1-1; D call uncertain. Germline V gene data show CDR1 as MGHRA and CDR2 as YSYEKL. This CDR3 spans 13 amino acids. Trimming cost V 4 bases and J 4 bases, with 10 bases left between them. The CDR3 DNA sequence: TGCGCCAGCAGCCCGAAAGGGAGCACTGAAGCTTTCTTT. Its translation: CASSPKGSTEAFF.

The rearrangement links TRBV30 to TRBJ2-3; tentatively, D is TRBD1 (6 bases). This CDR3 comprises 14 residues. V was cut by 5 bases and J by 5 bases, with 17 bases left in between. From germline, CDR1 is GTSNPN and CDR2 SVGIG (reference sequence). CDR3 DNA sequence: TGTGCCTGGGACGGGTCAGGGGCAATAGATACGCAGTATTTT. Amino acids: CAWDGSGAIDTQYF.

The chain carries TRBV19 and TRBJ2-7, with D maybe TRBD1 (6 bases). Germline CDR1 is LNHDA and CDR2 is SQIVND (reference sequence). The CDR3 consists of 16 residues. The ends were cut back, 1 base at V and 5 bases at J, with 18 bases in the middle. The CDR3 DNA follows: TGTGCCAGTAGTATAGTTCAGGGGCGGAATCCTCACGAGCAGTACTTC. This codes for CASSIVQGRNPHEQYF.

The chain recombines TRBV9 with TRBJ1-1; TRBD1 aligns across 8 bases. CDR1 and CDR2 (germline): SGDLS, YYNGEE. This CDR3 comprises 14 residues. The V gene end was trimmed by 0 bases and the J gene end by 7 bases; junction bases not matched to a gene: 5. CDR3 protein: CASSVAGTGVEAFF. The CDR3 DNA follows: TGTGCCAGCAGCGTAGCCGGGACAGGAGTTGAAGCTTTCTTT.

The CDR3 loop is CASSLGQGRVANYGYTF. The CDR3 DNA reads TGTGCCAGCAGTTTGGGACAGGGTCGAGTGGCTAACTATGGCTACACCTTC. The J gene is TRBJ1-2, the V gene TRBV28; 9 bases fit TRBD1. Germline lookup yields CDR1 MDHEN and CDR2 SYDVKM. V trimming: 3 bases; J trimming: 0 bases; junction bases outside the gene matches: 8. The CDR3 loop spans 17 amino acids.

V is TRBV25-1 and J is TRBJ1-2; D possibly corresponds to TRBD1 (5 bases). Trimming left V 4 bases short and J 1 base short, with 7 bases between. This CDR3 region has 13 residues. Germline CDR1 MGHDK, CDR2 SYGVNS. CDR3 sequence reads: CASSGGNNYGYTF. CDR3 coding DNA: TGTGCCAGCAGTGGGGGCAATAACTATGGCTACACCTTC.

The rearrangement links TRBV12-5 to TRBJ2-1; 7 bases fit TRBD1. Per the germline V gene, CDR1 is LGHNT and CDR2 is FRNRAP. The CDR3 is 13 amino acids. The DNA for the CDR3 is TGTGTCAGCGACAGGGATGACTACAATGAGCAGTTCTTC. It specifies CVSDRDDYNEQFF.

The gene calls are TRBV15 and TRBJ2-1, with D tentatively TRBD1 (6 bases). In germline, CDR1 is LNHNV, CDR2 YYDKDF (reference sequence). There are 12 residues in the CDR3. V was clipped by 5 bases and J by 10 bases, with 12 bases between them. CDR3 in amino acids: CATSDPGEEQFF. The DNA of the CDR3 is TGTGCCACCAGCGATCCAGGGGAAGAGCAGTTCTTC.

This chain uses TRBV12-5 with TRBJ2-3, with 8 bases that match TRBD1. Germline lookup yields CDR1 LGHNT and CDR2 FRNRAP. The CDR3 is 20 residues long. J gave up 2 bases and V 2 bases, and 18 bases lay outside the gene matches. CDR3 nucleotide sequence: TGTGCTAGTGGTTTGAGGCCACGGTGGGCCACAGGGGGACCCACAGATACGCAGTATTTT. Translated: CASGLRPRWATGGPTDTQYF.

V usage is TRBV28 and J usage is TRBJ2-4, with D possibly being TRBD2 (5 bases). The CDR3 runs to 13 residues. CDR1 is MDHEN and CDR2 is SYDVKM in the germline V gene. Trimming cost V 2 bases and J 7 bases, with 9 bases left between them. As DNA, the CDR3 is TGTGCCAGCAGTTTAATTAGCGCGAACATTCAGTACTTC. This encodes CASSLISANIQYF.

The chain couples TRBV27 to TRBJ2-6, with D maybe TRBD1 (6 bases). V was trimmed by 6 bases and J by 2 bases, leaving 11 bases between them. The V gene's germline CDR1 is MNHEY and CDR2 SMNVEV (reference sequence). CDR3 length equals 15 residues. CDR3 nucleotides: TGTGCCAGCAGGCAGAAGGGGGCTGGGGCCAACGTCCTGACTTTC. Protein: CASRQKGAGANVLTF.

This clone was counted once. The chain is built from TRBV9 and TRBJ2-7; tentatively, D is TRBD1 (5 bases). V lost 0 bases, J lost 2 bases, and 9 bases lay in between. The CDR3 contains 14 residues. Germline CDR1 and CDR2: SGDLS and YYNGEE. CDR3 protein: CASSVGAGPYEQYF. The DNA of the CDR3 is TGTGCCAGCAGCGTAGGGGCAGGGCCCTACGAGCAGTACTTC. Using reference TRBV9 and TRBJ2-7 for the parts outside the CDR3, the full variable domain is DSGVTQTPKHLITATGQRVTLRCSPRSGDLSVYWYQQSLDQGLQFLIQYYNGEERAKGNILERFSAQQFPDLHSELNLSSLELGDSALYFCASSVGAGPYEQYFGPGTRLTVT.